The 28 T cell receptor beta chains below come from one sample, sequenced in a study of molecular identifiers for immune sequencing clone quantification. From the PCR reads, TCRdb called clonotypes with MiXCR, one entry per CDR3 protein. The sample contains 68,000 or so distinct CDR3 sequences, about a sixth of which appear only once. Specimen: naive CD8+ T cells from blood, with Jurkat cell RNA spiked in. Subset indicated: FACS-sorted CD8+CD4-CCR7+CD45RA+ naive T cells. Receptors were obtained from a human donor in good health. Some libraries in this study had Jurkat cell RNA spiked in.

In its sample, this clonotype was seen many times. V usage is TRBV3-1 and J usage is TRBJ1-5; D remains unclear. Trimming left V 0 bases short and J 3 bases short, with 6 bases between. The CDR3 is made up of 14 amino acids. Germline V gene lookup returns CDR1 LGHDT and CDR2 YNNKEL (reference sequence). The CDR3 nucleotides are TGTGCCAGCAGCCAAGACATTCTCAATCAGCCCCAGCATTTT. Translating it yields CASSQDILNQPQHF.

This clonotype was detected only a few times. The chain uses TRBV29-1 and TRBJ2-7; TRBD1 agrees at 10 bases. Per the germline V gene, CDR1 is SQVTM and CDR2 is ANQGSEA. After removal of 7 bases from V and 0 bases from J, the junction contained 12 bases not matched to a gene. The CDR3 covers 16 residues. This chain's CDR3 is CSAITSGTGDSYEQYF. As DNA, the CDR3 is TGCAGCGCTATAACCTCCGGGACAGGGGACTCCTACGAGCAGTACTTC.

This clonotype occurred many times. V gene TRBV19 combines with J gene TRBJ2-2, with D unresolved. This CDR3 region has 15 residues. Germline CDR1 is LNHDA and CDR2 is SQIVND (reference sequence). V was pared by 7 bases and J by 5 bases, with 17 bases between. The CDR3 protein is CASTAVGALTGELFF. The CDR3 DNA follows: TGTGCCAGTACCGCGGTAGGAGCTTTGACCGGGGAGCTGTTTTTT. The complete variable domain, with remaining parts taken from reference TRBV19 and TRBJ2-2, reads DGGITQSPKYLFRKEGQNVTLSCEQNLNHDAMYWYRQDPGQGLRLIYYSQIVNDFQKGDIAEGYSVSREKKESFPLTVTSAQKNPTAFYLCASTAVGALTGELFFGEGSRLTVL.

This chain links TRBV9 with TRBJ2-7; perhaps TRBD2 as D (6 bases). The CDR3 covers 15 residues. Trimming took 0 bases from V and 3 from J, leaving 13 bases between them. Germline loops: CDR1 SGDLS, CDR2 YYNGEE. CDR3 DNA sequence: TGTGCCAGCAGCGTAGCGGGAGAGCCGCTCTACGAGCAGTACTTC. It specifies CASSVAGEPLYEQYF.

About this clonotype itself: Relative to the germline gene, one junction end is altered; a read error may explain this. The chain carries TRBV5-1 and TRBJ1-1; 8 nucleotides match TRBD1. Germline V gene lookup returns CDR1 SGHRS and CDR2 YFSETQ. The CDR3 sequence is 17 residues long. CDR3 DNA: TGCGCCAGCAGCTTACAGGGGGTCCTTTACGCGAACACCGAAGCTTTCTTT. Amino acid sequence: CASSLQGVLYANTEAFF.

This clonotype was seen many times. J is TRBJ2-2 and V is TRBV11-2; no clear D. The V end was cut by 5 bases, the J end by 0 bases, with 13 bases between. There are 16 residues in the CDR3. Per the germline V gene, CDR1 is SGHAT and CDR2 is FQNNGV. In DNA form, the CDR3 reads TGTGCCAGCAGCCTCCCGTCGAGGCCGAACACCGGGGAGCTGTTTTTT. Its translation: CASSLPSRPNTGELFF.

This chain's CDR3 is CASSVGTDYGYTF. CDR3 nucleotide sequence: TGTGCCAGCAGCGTAGGCACAGATTATGGCTACACCTTC. The chain uses TRBV9 and TRBJ1-2; D is unresolved. Trimming took 0 bases from V and 5 from J, leaving 8 bases between them. CDR3 length equals 13 residues. Germline lookup yields CDR1 SGDLS and CDR2 YYNGEE.

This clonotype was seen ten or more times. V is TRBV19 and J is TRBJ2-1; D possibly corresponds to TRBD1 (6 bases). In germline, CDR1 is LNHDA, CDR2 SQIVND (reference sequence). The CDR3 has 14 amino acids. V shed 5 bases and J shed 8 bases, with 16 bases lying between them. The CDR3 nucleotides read TGTGCCAGTAGTGGGGCACAGGGTTACGATGAGCAGTTCTTC. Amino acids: CASSGAQGYDEQFF.

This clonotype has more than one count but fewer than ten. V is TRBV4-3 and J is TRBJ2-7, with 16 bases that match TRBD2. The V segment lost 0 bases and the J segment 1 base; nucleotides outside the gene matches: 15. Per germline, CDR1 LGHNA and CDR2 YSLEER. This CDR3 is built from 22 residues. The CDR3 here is CASSQDGVVSGLAGGISYEQYF. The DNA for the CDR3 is TGCGCCAGCAGCCAAGATGGAGTGGTATCGGGACTAGCGGGAGGGATATCCTACGAGCAGTACTTC.

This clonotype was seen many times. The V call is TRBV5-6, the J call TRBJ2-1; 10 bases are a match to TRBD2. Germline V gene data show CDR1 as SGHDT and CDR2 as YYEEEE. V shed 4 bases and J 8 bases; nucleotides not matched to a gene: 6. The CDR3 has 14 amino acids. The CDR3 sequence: CASSKGLASDEQFF. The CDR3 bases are TGTGCCAGCAGCAAGGGACTAGCGAGCGATGAGCAGTTCTTC.

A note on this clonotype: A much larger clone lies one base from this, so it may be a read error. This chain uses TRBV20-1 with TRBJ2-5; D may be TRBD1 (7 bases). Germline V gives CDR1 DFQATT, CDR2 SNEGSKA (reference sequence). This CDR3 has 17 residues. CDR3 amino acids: CSALSRGGQEGQETQCF. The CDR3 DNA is TGCAGTGCCCTTTCACGAGGAGGACAGGAGGGACAAGAGACCCAGTGCTTC.

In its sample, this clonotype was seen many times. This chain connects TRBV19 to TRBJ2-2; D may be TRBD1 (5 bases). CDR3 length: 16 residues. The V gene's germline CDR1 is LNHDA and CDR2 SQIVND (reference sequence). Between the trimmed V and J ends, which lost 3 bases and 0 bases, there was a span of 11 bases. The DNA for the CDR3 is TGTGCCAGTAGTATCCGCCCAGGGACGAACACCGGGGAGCTGTTTTTT. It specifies CASSIRPGTNTGELFF.

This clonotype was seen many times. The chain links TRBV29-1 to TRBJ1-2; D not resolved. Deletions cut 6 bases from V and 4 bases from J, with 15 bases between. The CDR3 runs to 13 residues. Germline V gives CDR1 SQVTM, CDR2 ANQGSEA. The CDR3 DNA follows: TGCAGCGTGATCCCGGCGGACGGCTATGGCTACACCTTC. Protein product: CSVIPADGYGYTF.

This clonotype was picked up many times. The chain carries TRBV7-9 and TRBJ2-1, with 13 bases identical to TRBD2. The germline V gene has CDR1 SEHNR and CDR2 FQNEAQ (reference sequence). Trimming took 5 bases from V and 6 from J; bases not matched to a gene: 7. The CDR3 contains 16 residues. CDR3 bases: TGTGCCAGCAGCCCTCCCGGGACTAGCGGGATCAATGAGCAGTTCTTC. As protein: CASSPPGTSGINEQFF.

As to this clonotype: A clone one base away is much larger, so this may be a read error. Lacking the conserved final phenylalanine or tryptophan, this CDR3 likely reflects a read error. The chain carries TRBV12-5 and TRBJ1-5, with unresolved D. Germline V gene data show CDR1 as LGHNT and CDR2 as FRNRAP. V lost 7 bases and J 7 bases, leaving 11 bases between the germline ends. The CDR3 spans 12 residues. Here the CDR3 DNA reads TGTGCTAGTGCTAAATCCGGGCAGCCCCAGCATCTT. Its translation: CASAKSGQPQHL.

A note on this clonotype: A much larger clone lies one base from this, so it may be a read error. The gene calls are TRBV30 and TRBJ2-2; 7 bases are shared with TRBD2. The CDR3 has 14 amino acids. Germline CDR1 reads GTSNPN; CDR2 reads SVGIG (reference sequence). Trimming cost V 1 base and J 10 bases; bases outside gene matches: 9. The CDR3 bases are TGTGCCTGGAGTGCATATGCGGGAGTGGTGGAGCTGTTTTTT. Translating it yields CAWSAYAGVVELFF.

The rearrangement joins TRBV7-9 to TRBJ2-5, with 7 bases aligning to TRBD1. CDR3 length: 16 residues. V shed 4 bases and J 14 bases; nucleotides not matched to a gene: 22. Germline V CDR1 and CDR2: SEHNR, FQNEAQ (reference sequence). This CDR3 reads CASSSTGTAYQETRYF. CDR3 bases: TGTGCCAGCAGCTCCACCGGGACAGCTTATCAAGAGACCCGATACTTC.

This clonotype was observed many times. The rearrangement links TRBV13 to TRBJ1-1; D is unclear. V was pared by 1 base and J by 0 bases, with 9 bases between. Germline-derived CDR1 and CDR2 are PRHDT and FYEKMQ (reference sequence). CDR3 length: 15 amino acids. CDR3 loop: CASSLEGQMNTEAFF. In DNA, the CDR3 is TGTGCCAGCAGCTTAGAGGGTCAGATGAACACTGAAGCTTTCTTT.

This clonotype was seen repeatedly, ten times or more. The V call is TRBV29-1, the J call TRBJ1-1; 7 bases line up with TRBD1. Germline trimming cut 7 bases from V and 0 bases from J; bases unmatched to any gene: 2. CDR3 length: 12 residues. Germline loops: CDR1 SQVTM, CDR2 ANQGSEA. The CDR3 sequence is CSGGTVNTEAFF. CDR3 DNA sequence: TGCAGCGGCGGGACAGTGAACACTGAAGCTTTCTTT.

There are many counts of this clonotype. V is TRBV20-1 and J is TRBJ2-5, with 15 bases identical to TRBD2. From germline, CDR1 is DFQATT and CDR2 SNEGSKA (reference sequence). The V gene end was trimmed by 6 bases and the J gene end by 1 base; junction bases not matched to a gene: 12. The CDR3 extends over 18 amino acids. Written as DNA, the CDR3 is TGCAGTGCCGACGCAAGGGGGACTAGCGGGAGGATCCAAGAGACCCAGTACTTC. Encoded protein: CSADARGTSGRIQETQYF.

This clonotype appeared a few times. The CDR3: CAISMGGAEQYF. The CDR3 nucleotides are TGTGCCATCAGTATGGGAGGGGCCGAGCAGTACTTC. The rearrangement joins TRBV10-3 to TRBJ2-7; TRBD2 matches 7 bases. CDR1 ENHRY and CDR2 SYGVKD come from the germline V gene. The CDR3 totals 12 residues. Germline trimming cut 5 bases from V and 6 bases from J; bases unmatched to any gene: 4.

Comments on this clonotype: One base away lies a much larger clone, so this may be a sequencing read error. The CDR3 is CASSFPGRTSTGELFF. CDR3 nucleotides: TGTGCCAGCAGCTTTCCGGGACGTACGAGCACCGGGGAGCTGTTTTTT. The V gene is TRBV11-2, the J gene TRBJ2-2; D is perhaps TRBD1 or TRBD2 (5 bases each). The CDR3 is 16 residues long. The V and J ends lost 3 bases and 4 bases respectively, with 15 bases between them. Germline loops: CDR1 SGHAT, CDR2 FQNNGV.

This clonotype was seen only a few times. In nucleotides, the CDR3 is TGTGCCAGCAGTCCCGGGACAGGATATAGCAATCAGCCCCAGCATTTT. It translates to CASSPGTGYSNQPQHF. The rearrangement links TRBV12-3 or TRBV12-4 to TRBJ1-5, with 8 bases identical to TRBD1. CDR3 length: 16 residues. J lost 0 bases, V lost 5 bases, and 6 bases had no gene match.

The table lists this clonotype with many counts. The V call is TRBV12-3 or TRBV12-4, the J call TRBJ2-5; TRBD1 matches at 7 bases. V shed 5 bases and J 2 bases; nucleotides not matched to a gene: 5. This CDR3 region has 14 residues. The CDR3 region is CASSNRGEQETQYF. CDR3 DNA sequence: TGTGCCAGCAGTAACAGGGGAGAACAAGAGACCCAGTACTTC.

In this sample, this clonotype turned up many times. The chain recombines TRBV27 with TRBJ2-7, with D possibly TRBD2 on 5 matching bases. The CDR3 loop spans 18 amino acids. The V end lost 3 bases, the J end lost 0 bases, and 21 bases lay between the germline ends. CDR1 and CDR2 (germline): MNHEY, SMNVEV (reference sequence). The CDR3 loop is CASSLGSTEPVPSYEQYF. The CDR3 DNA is TGTGCCAGCAGTTTGGGGAGTACCGAACCCGTTCCCTCCTACGAGCAGTACTTC.

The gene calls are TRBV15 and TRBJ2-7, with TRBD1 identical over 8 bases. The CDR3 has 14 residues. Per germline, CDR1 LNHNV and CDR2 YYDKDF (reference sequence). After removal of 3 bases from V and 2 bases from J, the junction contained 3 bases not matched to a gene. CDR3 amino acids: CATSSGQGAYEQYF. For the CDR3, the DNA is TGTGCCACCAGCAGTGGACAGGGAGCCTACGAGCAGTACTTC.

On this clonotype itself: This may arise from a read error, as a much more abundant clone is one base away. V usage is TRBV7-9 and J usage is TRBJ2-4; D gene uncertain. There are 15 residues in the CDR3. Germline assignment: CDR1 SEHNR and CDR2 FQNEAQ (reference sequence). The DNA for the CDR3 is TGTGCCAGCAGCCTCTCGGGCAGCCAATGGAACATTCGGTACTTC. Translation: CASSLSGSQWNIRYF. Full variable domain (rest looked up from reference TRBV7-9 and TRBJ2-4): DTGVSQNPRHKITKRGQNVTFRCDPISEHNRLYWYRQTLGQGPEFLTYFQNEAQLEKSRLLSDRFSAERPKGSFSTLEIQRTEQGDSAMYLCASSLSGSQWNIRYFGAGTRLSVL.

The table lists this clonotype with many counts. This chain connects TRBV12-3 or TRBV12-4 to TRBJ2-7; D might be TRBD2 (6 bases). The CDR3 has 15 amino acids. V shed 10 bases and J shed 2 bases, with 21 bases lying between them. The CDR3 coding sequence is TGTGCCACCGCATCCGGGGGACTTAACGCCTACGAGCAGTACTTC. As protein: CATASGGLNAYEQYF.